This paragraph covers one TCR beta chain sequence. Its target antigen remains unknown. Base-call qualities are not available, and no considerably larger clone is one nucleotide away. Participants in the prospective study were aged roughly 18 to 100 years, lived in more than 20 United States geographic areas, and enrolled through a virtual design. Cohort assignment in the prospective study relied on participant-reported clinical history from a screening survey and a study questionnaire. In the prospective study, whole blood, serum and a nasopharyngeal or oropharyngeal swab were collected from each participant by mobile phlebotomists. Additional blood draws and questionnaires over an approximately two-month period could optionally be provided by prospective study participants. Before DNA extraction, blood samples from the prospective study were shipped at room temperature or frozen. The entry originates in a study of blood T cell repertoires in COVID-19 (dated by TCRdb to 2018 to 2020). The study in broad terms: Samples covering the acute and convalescent phases of COVID-19 were provided by collaborators in the United States, Italy and Spain. The material from the prospective study consisted of cDNA or gDNA derived from T cells, B-cell-depleted T cells, or PBMCs. Deeply sampled blood TCRbeta repertoires from subjects exposed to, actively infected with, or recovered from COVID-19 were included in the dataset. The repertoires were released in a freely available public database meant as a resource for research on the immune response to SARS-CoV-2. The samples were drawn from two sources: the first 160 participants of the ongoing ImmuneRACE study, and over 950 subjects contributed by 6 global collaborators. A de-identified subject ID, COVID-19 status, age in years and sex were almost always included in the sample metadata. Where available, HLA class I and class II types were taken from metadata supplied by the sample provider and were not determined by assay-based typing. The paper as a whole reports these results and caveats: The quantity of clinical and demographic metadata differed by source and by participant and was supplied without curation.

TCRbeta CDR3 regions were amplified from genomic DNA using the immunoSEQ Assay, a bias-controlled multiplex PCR. Per the source publication's procedure: The number of nucleated cells in each sample was estimated from the amplification of reference gene primers within the assay. To quantify the absolute abundance of each unique TCRbeta CDR3 rearrangement, sequence reads were collapsed and filtered. For each sample, productive Simpson clonality was calculated by taking the square root of Simpson's diversity index across productive rearrangements. TCRdb limited this immuneACCESS table to in-frame rearrangements with V and J called. A share of clones is missing; checked studies link under half to unresolved V genes, and the rest is unexplained. That table gives V, J and clone size, and the DNA gave D and trimming. The sample includes 60,000 to 80,000 clones, with around 80% observed a single time. The top ten constitute approximately 4% of the sample.

Looking up the germline V gene yields CDR1 SGHDN and CDR2 FVKESK. V is trimmed back by 4 bases and J by 1 base, and the junction contains 4 bases that no gene match accounts for. Inclusive of the bounding cysteine and phenylalanine, the CDR3 is 15 residues long. The CDR3 DNA has 45 bases and is translated from base 1. The TCR sequence derives from a woman aged 40-49 years with acute COVID-19. The sequencing sample was made of PBMCs or T cells enriched from blood (not recorded which). Here the chain combines TRBV14 and TRBJ1-3; 7 nucleotides in the junction match TRBD1. The DNA reads TGTGCCAGCAGCCGCCGGACAGGTTCTGGAAACACCATATATTTT. This translates into CASSRRTGSGNTIYF.